These 18 T cell receptor beta chains were all obtained from the same sample, sequenced in a study of identical twins. TCRdb re-called the 5' RACE reads with MiXCR, one entry per CDR3 protein. The repertoire has around 250,000 distinct CDR3 sequences, roughly 13% of them found once; the top ten carry 3.5% to 4.5%. These data are also associated with another study on yellow fever vaccine responses in identical twins.

Sequencing used memory (CD45RO+) T cells sorted from blood. The receptors stem from a woman aged 18-29 years in good health.

Only a few counts were recorded for this clonotype. Germline and junction disagree at one end, which may indicate a read error. The chain recombines TRBV7-7 with TRBJ2-3; the D is unclear. The CDR3 is made up of 13 amino acids. The germline V gene encodes CDR1 SSHAT and CDR2 FNYEAQ (reference sequence). DNA for the CDR3: TGTGCTAGCAGCTTTAGTGGCACAGATACGCAGTATTTT. Protein: CASSFSGTDTQYF.

This clonotype was observed a few times. CDR3 bases: TGCGCCAGCAGCTTGGACCCGACAGGGGGCAGAGTGAACACTGAAGCTTTCTTT. Translation: CASSLDPTGGRVNTEAFF. The genes are TRBV5-1 and TRBJ1-1; 10 bases are a match to TRBD1. The CDR3 length is 18 residues. CDR1 SGHRS and CDR2 YFSETQ come from the germline V gene. J was trimmed by 0 bases and V by 0 bases; bases with no gene match: 8.

The V and J genes are TRBV3-1 and TRBJ2-3; 7 positions match TRBD1. The CDR3 length is 16 residues. J was trimmed by 0 bases and V by 4 bases; bases with no gene match: 7. CDR1 and CDR2 from the germline V gene are LGHDT and YNNKEL (reference sequence). CDR3 region: CASSLGTAPSTDTQYF. CDR3 nucleotide sequence: TGTGCCAGCAGCCTAGGGACAGCTCCTAGCACAGATACGCAGTATTTT.

This clonotype was observed a few times. The chain recombines TRBV20-1 with TRBJ2-3; 9 bases line up with TRBD1. Per the germline V gene, CDR1 is DFQATT and CDR2 is SNEGSKA (reference sequence). The junction had 5 bases not matched to a gene; V was cut back by 6 bases and J by 4 bases. This CDR3 has 13 amino acids. For the CDR3, the DNA is TGCAGTGCGCTACAGGGGGCAGCAGATACGCAGTATTTT. This codes for CSALQGAADTQYF.

This clonotype was seen many times. In nucleotides, the CDR3 is TGTGCTAGTGGTGCGGACGGTCAGGGCTATGAGCAGTTCTTC. Encoded protein: CASGADGQGYEQFF. The chain carries TRBV12-5 and TRBJ2-1, with a weak D call TRBD1 (5 bases). The CDR3 is 14 amino acids. V was shortened by 5 bases and J by 8 bases, with 16 bases between the two germline ends. The germline CDR1 and CDR2 sequences are LGHNT and FRNRAP.

V gene TRBV7-3 combines with J gene TRBJ2-7, with 11 bases that match TRBD1. V lost 0 bases and J lost 3; bases outside the gene matches: 1. Germline V CDR1 and CDR2: SGHTA, FQGTGA. The CDR3 contains 15 residues. The CDR3 nucleotides read TGTGCCAGCAGCTTAACCGGGACAGGGGGCTACGAGCAGTACTTC. This sequence encodes CASSLTGTGGYEQYF. Drawing the rest from reference TRBV7-3 and TRBJ2-7, the complete variable domain is GAGVSQTPSNKVTEKGKYVELRCDPISGHTALYWYRQSLGQGPEFLIYFQGTGAADDSGLPNDRFFAVRPEGSVSTLKIQRTERGDSAVYLCASSLTGTGGYEQYFGPGTRLTVT.

The CDR3 spells CASSQSSGYTDTQYF. DNA for the CDR3: TGTGCCAGCAGCCAGTCTAGCGGATACACAGATACGCAGTATTTT. The chain carries TRBV4-2 and TRBJ2-3; 7 bases match TRBD2. CDR1 is LGHNA, CDR2 YNFKEQ, per germline. V lost 3 bases to trimming and J lost 2 bases; unmatched junction nucleotides: 5. The CDR3 length is 15 residues.

This chain links TRBV11-2 with TRBJ1-5, with unresolved D. CDR3 size: 15 residues. The V and J ends lost 0 bases and 2 bases respectively, with 8 bases between them. Germline CDR1 reads SGHAT; CDR2 reads FQNNGV. CDR3 bases: TGTGCCAGCAGCTTAGAGCCCAACCGCAATCAGCCCCAGCATTTT. This sequence encodes CASSLEPNRNQPQHF. Full variable domain (remainder filled in from reference TRBV11-2 and TRBJ1-5): EAGVAQSPRYKIIEKRQSVAFWCNPISGHATLYWYQQILGQGPKLLIQFQNNGVVDDSQLPKDRFSAERLKGVDSTLKIQPAKLEDSAVYLCASSLEPNRNQPQHFGDGTRLSIL.

The chain links TRBV11-2 to TRBJ2-5; 12 positions match TRBD2. The CDR3 runs to 18 residues. CDR1 is SGHAT and CDR2 is FQNNGV in the germline V gene. The V segment lost 3 bases and the J segment 2 bases; nucleotides outside the gene matches: 10. The CDR3 region has the DNA TGTGCCAGCAGCTTGGGTCCCGGGACTAGCGGGCCTCAAGAGACCCAGTACTTC. This gives the protein CASSLGPGTSGPQETQYF. Full variable domain (outside the CDR3, taken from reference TRBV11-2 and TRBJ2-5): EAGVAQSPRYKIIEKRQSVAFWCNPISGHATLYWYQQILGQGPKLLIQFQNNGVVDDSQLPKDRFSAERLKGVDSTLKIQPAKLEDSAVYLCASSLGPGTSGPQETQYFGPGTRLLVL.

This clonotype was picked up a small number of times. V and J are TRBV24-1 and TRBJ2-3, with TRBD1 identical over 9 bases. This CDR3 has 14 amino acids. Unmatched junction bases numbered 3, after V lost 7 bases and J lost 2 bases. CDR1 KGHDR and CDR2 SFDVKD come from the germline V gene. Here the CDR3 DNA reads TGTGCCACCAGAGGGGACAGGGACACAGATACGCAGTATTTT. Translated, it gives CATRGDRDTDTQYF.

This clonotype was picked up a small number of times. This chain links TRBV28 with TRBJ1-6; TRBD1 is a possible D gene (6 bases). This CDR3 spans 14 amino acids. Per germline, CDR1 MDHEN and CDR2 SYDVKM. The V end lost 6 bases, the J end lost 4 bases, and 10 bases lay between the germline ends. In DNA, the CDR3 is TGTGCCAGCAGCCCGGGGACATATAATTCACCCCTCCACTTT. Protein: CASSPGTYNSPLHF.

This clonotype was detected many times. The chain is built from TRBV12-3 or TRBV12-4 and TRBJ2-7; TRBD1 matches 7 bases. The CDR3 runs 13 residues. The J segment lost 5 bases and the V segment lost 4 bases, leaving 5 bases of the junction unmatched. The CDR3 region is CASSYRQGDEQYF. The CDR3 DNA sequence: TGTGCCAGCAGTTACAGACAGGGAGACGAGCAGTACTTC.

This clonotype was seen a handful of times. The J gene is TRBJ2-1, the V gene TRBV6-2 or TRBV6-3; 9 bases line up with TRBD1. This CDR3 contains 14 residues. Trimming at V came to 6 bases and at J to 3 bases, leaving 3 bases not matched to a gene. Germline CDR1 is MNHEY and CDR2 is SVGEGT. The CDR3 DNA reads TGTGCCAGCAGGGGACAGGGCTACTACAATGAGCAGTTCTTC. It yields the protein CASRGQGYYNEQFF.

V is TRBV10-3 and J is TRBJ2-7; 9 bases match TRBD2. The J segment lost 1 base and the V segment lost 7 bases, leaving 2 bases of the junction unmatched. The length of the CDR3 is 13 residues. Looked up from germline, CDR1 is ENHRY and CDR2 is SYGVKD. The CDR3 here is CAITSGVSYEQYF. The CDR3 coding sequence is TGTGCCATCACTAGCGGGGTTTCCTACGAGCAGTACTTC.

This clonotype was counted only a few times. The CDR3, as DNA: TGTGCCAGCAGGGACAGGGGTTCGGGAAACACCATATATTTT. Amino acids: CASRDRGSGNTIYF. The gene calls are TRBV6-1 and TRBJ1-3; 9 bases agree with TRBD1. Unmatched junction bases numbered 4, after V lost 6 bases and J lost 4 bases. Germline V gives CDR1 MNHNS, CDR2 SASEGT. The CDR3 is 14 residues long.

Details on this clonotype: Germline and junction disagree at one end, which may indicate a read error. This rearrangement joins TRBV5-6 to TRBJ2-2, with a weak D call TRBD2 (5 bases). The CDR3 runs 14 residues. Germline values: CDR1 SGHDT, CDR2 YYEEEE. The CDR3 DNA follows: TGTGCCAGCAGCTTGGCGCTGAACACCGGGGAGCCGTTTTTT. It encodes CASSLALNTGEPFF.

This clonotype was detected ten times or more. The chain combines TRBV29-1 with TRBJ1-6; D might be TRBD1 (5 bases). This CDR3 comprises 13 residues. Germline assignment: CDR1 SQVTM and CDR2 ANQGSEA. V lost 4 bases and J lost 6, with 10 bases in between. The CDR3 DNA reads TGCAGCGTTGGATTGACAGCTAATTCACCCCTCCACTTT. Encoded protein: CSVGLTANSPLHF. The full variable domain, in which reference TRBV29-1 and TRBJ1-6 provide the parts outside the CDR3, is SAVISQKPSRDICQRGTSLTIQCQVDSQVTMMFWYRQQPGQSLTLIATANQGSEATYESGFVIDKFPISRPNLTFSTLTVSNMSPEDSSIYLCSVGLTANSPLHFGNGTRLTVT.

The rearrangement links TRBV7-9 to TRBJ1-4; D is unclear. The CDR3 is 14 amino acids. Trimming left V 1 base short and J 6 bases short, with 9 bases between. Looked up from germline, CDR1 is SEHNR and CDR2 is FQNEAQ (reference sequence). CDR3 region: CASSLELADEKLFF. CDR3 nucleotides: TGTGCCAGCAGCTTAGAGCTGGCGGATGAAAAACTGTTTTTT.